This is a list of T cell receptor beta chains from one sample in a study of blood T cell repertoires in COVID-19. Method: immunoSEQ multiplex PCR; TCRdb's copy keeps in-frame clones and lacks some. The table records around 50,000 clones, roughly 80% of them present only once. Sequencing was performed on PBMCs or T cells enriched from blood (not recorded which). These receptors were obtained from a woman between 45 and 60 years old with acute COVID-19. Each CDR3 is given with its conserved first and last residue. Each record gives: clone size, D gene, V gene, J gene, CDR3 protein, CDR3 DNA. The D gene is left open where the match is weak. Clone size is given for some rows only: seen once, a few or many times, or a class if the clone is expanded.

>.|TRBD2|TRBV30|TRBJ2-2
CAWRGGSRKNTGELFF
TGTGCCTGGAGGGGAGGGTCACGGAAGAACACCGGGGAGCTGTTTTTT
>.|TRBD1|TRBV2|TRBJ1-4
CASKDRGNEKLFF
TGTGCCAGTAAGGACAGGGGGAATGAAAAACTGTTTTTT
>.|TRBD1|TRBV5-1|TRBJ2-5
CASSSTGPWETQYF
TGCGCCAGCAGCTCGACAGGGCCTTGGGAGACCCAGTACTTC
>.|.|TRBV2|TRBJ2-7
CASGALLSSYEQYF
TGTGCCAGCGGGGCTCTTCTAAGCTCCTACGAGCAGTACTTC
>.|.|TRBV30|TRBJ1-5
CAWSARYYNQPQHF
TGTGCCTGGAGTGCTCGTTACTACAATCAGCCCCAGCATTTT
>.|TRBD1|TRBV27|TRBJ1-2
CASSLSPDRGGWGYTF
TGTGCCAGCAGTTTATCTCCTGACAGGGGAGGGTGGGGCTACACCTTC
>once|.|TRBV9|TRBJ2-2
CASSVFEFGELFF
TGTGCCAGCAGCGTCTTTGAGTTTGGGGAGCTGTTTTTT
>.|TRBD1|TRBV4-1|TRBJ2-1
CASSQSGTGLRGEQFF
TGCGCCAGCAGCCAGTCCGGGACAGGGTTACGGGGTGAGCAGTTCTTC
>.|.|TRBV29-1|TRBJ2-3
CSVEAGAGTDTQYF
TGCAGCGTTGAGGCAGGGGCTGGAACAGATACGCAGTATTTT
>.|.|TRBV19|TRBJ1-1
CASGGWVGNTEAFF
TGTGCCAGCGGCGGGTGGGTTGGGAACACTGAAGCTTTCTTT
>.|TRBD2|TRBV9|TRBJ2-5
CASSASGTKETQYF
TGTGCCAGCAGCGCCTCAGGGACTAAAGAGACCCAGTACTTC
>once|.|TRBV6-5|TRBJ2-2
CASSPLLRDGELFF
TGTGCCAGCTCCCCACTACTTCGGGACGGGGAGCTGTTTTTT
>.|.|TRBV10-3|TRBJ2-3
CAIKTERRTDTQYF
TGTGCCATCAAGACAGAGCGACGAACAGATACGCAGTATTTT
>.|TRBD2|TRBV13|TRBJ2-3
CASSLWTRGTDTQYF
TGTGCCAGCAGCTTGTGGACTAGAGGGACAGATACGCAGTATTTT
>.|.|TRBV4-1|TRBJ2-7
CASSQEVRSSYEQYF
TGCGCCAGCAGCCAAGAGGTCAGGTCCTCCTACGAGCAGTACTTC
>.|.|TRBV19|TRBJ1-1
CASSLTTGTEAFF
TGTGCCAGTAGCCTAACGACAGGAACTGAAGCTTTCTTT
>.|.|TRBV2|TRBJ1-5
CASRGADSQPQHF
TGTGCCAGCAGGGGGGCGGACAGTCAGCCCCAGCATTTT
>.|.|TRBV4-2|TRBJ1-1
CASSSTQRTGRGNRIEAFF
TGTGCCAGCAGCTCCACTCAGAGAACAGGGAGAGGGAACCGTATTGAAGCTTTCTTT
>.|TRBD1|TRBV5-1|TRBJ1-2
CASSPGTGIDYGYTF
TGCGCCAGCAGCCCGGGGACAGGGATTGACTATGGCTACACCTTC
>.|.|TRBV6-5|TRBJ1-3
CASRPHGVSGNTIYF
TGTGCCAGCAGACCCCACGGGGTCTCTGGAAACACCATATATTTT
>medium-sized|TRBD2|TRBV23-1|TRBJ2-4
CASSHSLAGLTSNIQYF
TGCGCCAGCAGTCACTCTCTAGCGGGGCTAACTTCAAACATTCAGTACTTC
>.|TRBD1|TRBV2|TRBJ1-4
CASSEGGDREDEKLFF
TGTGCCAGCAGTGAAGGGGGGGACAGGGAGGATGAAAAACTGTTTTTT
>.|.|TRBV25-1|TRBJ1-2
CASSEYNRDGYGYTF
TGTGCCAGCAGTGAATATAACAGAGACGGCTATGGCTACACCTTC
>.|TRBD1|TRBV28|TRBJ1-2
CASSSYPERTGDYGYTF
TGTGCCAGCAGTTCTTACCCGGAACGGACAGGGGACTATGGCTACACCTTC
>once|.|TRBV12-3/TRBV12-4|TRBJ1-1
CASRSTGNTEAFF
TGTGCCAGCAGATCTACAGGGAACACTGAAGCTTTCTTT
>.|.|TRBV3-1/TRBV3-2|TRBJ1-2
CASSQETRGYTF
TGTGCCAGCAGCCAGGAGACGCGGGGCTACACCTTC
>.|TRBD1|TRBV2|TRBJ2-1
CASRLVGQAGEQFF
TGTGCCAGCAGACTCGTAGGACAGGCCGGGGAGCAGTTCTTC
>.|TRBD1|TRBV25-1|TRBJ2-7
CASSEVGDRVHEQYF
TGTGCCAGCAGTGAGGTGGGGGACAGGGTCCACGAGCAGTACTTC
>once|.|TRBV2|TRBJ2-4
CASRLQGPKNIQYF
TGTGCCAGCAGACTACAGGGCCCCAAAAACATTCAGTACTTC
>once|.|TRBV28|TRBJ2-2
CASSLTGELFF
TGTGCCAGCAGTTTAACAGGGGAGCTGTTTTTT
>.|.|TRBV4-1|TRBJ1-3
CASSPDTISGNTIYF
TGCGCCAGCAGCCCCGACACCATCTCTGGAAACACCATATATTTT
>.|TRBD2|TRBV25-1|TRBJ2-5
CASRISGGAETQYF
TGTGCCAGCAGAATTAGCGGGGGGGCAGAGACCCAGTACTTC
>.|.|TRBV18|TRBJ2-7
CASSPGSTGLTEQYF
TGTGCCAGCTCACCAGGTAGTACAGGCTTGACCGAGCAGTACTTC
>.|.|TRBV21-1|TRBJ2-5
CASSKVAGGHETQYF
TGTGCCAGCAGCAAGGTAGCGGGGGGGCACGAGACCCAGTACTTC
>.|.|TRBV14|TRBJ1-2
CASSQLRVDGYTF
TGTGCCAGCAGCCAGTTGAGGGTCGATGGCTACACCTTC
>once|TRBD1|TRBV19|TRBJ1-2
CASTLYIGQAANYGYTF
TGTGCCAGTACCCTCTACATCGGACAGGCCGCTAACTATGGCTACACCTTC
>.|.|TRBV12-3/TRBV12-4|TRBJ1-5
CASTTTTGQPQHF
TGTGCCAGCACCACTACCACAGGACAGCCCCAGCATTTT
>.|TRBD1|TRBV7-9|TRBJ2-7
CASSEQGYEQYF
TGTGCCAGCAGCGAACAGGGGTACGAGCAGTACTTC
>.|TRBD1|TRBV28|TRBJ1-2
CASSRRTGGNYGYTF
TGTGCCAGCAGCCGAAGGACAGGGGGGAACTATGGCTACACCTTC
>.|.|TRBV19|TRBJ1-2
CASSRGEDRYGYTF
TGTGCCAGTAGTAGGGGCGAGGATAGATATGGCTACACCTTC
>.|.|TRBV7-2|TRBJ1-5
CASSLAASNQPQHF
TGTGCCAGCAGCTTAGCAGCAAGCAATCAGCCCCAGCATTTT
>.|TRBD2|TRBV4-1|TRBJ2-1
CASSQPAGVEQFF
TGCGCCAGCAGCCAACCAGCGGGGGTTGAGCAGTTCTTC
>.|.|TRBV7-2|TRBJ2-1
CASRPSAGLSSYNEQFF
TGTGCCAGCAGGCCTTCCGCAGGACTAAGCTCCTACAATGAGCAGTTCTTC
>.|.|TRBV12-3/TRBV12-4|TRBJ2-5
CASSQTRLETQYF
TGTGCCAGCAGTCAAACTAGGCTAGAGACCCAGTACTTC
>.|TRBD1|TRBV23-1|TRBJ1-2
CASSLTGYGYTF
TGCGCCAGCAGCCTGACAGGGTATGGCTACACCTTC
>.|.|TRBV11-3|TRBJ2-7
CASSLDFGTYEQYF
TGTGCCAGCAGCTTAGATTTCGGGACCTACGAGCAGTACTTC
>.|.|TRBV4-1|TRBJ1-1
CASSQSNGLDTEAFF
TGCGCCAGCAGCCAATCAAATGGGCTGGATACTGAAGCTTTCTTT
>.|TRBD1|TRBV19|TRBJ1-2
CASSKGTGQAGYTF
TGTGCCAGTAGTAAAGGGACAGGGCAGGCTGGCTACACCTTC
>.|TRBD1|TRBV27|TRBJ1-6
CASRTTGGGSPLHF
TGTGCCAGCAGGACTACAGGGGGCGGATCACCCCTCCACTTT
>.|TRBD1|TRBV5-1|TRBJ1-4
CASSLDRGQEKLFF
TGCGCCAGCAGCTTGGACAGGGGGCAGGAAAAACTGTTTTTT
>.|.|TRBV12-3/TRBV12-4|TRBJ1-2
CASSLGQISYTF
TGTGCCAGCAGTTTAGGACAGATTAGCTACACCTTC
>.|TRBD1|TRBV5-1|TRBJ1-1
CASSLGTDTEAFF
TGCGCCAGCAGCTTAGGGACAGACACTGAAGCTTTCTTT
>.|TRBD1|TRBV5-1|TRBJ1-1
CASSDPSRQGNTEAFF
TGCGCCAGCAGCGACCCCTCACGACAGGGTAACACTGAAGCTTTCTTT
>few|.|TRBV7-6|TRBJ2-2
CASSFQGGLAGELFF
TGTGCCAGCAGCTTCCAAGGGGGTTTAGCCGGGGAGCTGTTTTTT
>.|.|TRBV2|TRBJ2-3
CASGLRGIGTDTQYF
TGTGCCAGCGGCCTCAGGGGAATAGGCACAGATACGCAGTATTTT
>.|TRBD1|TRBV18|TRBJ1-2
CASSPTDRGDYGYTF
TGTGCCAGCTCACCAACGGACAGGGGGGACTATGGCTACACCTTC